These 8 T cell receptor beta chains were all obtained from the same sample, sequenced in a study of cytomegalovirus exposure and HLA in healthy donors. The PCR had 60 Vbeta and 13 Jbeta primers. The method was immunoSEQ multiplex PCR; TCRdb's version includes in-frame clones alone and lacks a portion of them. The repertoire consists of approximately 110,000 clones, with roughly 80% occurring once and the leading ten covering approximately 6.9%. Specimen: PBMCs. These receptors were collected from a man under 40 in good health and CMV-seropositive.

This clone was observed a few times. Other DNA variants within this sample encode the same CDR3. The chain joins TRBV10-3 to TRBJ1-6, with TRBD1 as a possible D gene (6 bases). This CDR3 comprises 13 residues. Trimming stripped 8 bases from V and 6 bases from J, with 11 bases between. CDR1 is ENHRY and CDR2 is SYGVKD in the germline V gene. The CDR3 DNA sequence: TGTGCCATCGCTAGACAGGCTAATTCACCCCTCCACTTT. It specifies CAIARQANSPLHF.

The V call is TRBV5-6, the J call TRBJ2-3; the D gene is possibly TRBD2 (6 bases). This CDR3 has 16 residues. V shed 4 bases and J shed 7 bases, with 22 bases lying between them. CDR1 SGHDT and CDR2 YYEEEE come from the germline V gene. In DNA form, the CDR3 reads TGTGCCAGCAGCAGGGGCGGGACCCGCCTCACCAATACGCAGTATTTT. Translating gives CASSRGGTRLTNTQYF.

This clone has only a few counts. The chain joins TRBV10-2 to TRBJ1-5, with TRBD1 matching over 7 bases. Unmatched junction bases numbered 4, after V lost 5 bases and J lost 3 bases. The CDR3 is made up of 14 amino acids. Germline values: CDR1 WSHSY, CDR2 SAAADI. The CDR3 loop reads CASSPGTVNQPQHF. CDR3 coding DNA: TGCGCCAGCAGTCCCGGGACAGTCAATCAGCCCCAGCATTTT.

This clone was observed a single time. The chain links TRBV2 to TRBJ1-1; D not resolved. Per the germline V gene, CDR1 is SNHLY and CDR2 is FYNNEI. V lost 8 bases, J lost 5 bases, and 15 bases lay in between. The CDR3 is 13 residues long. The CDR3 sequence: CASQSIPGTEAFF. As DNA, the CDR3 is TGTGCCAGCCAGTCGATCCCGGGGACTGAAGCTTTCTTT.

The V and J genes are TRBV7-8 and TRBJ2-1, with D uncertain. The CDR3 is made up of 11 amino acids. Trimming removed 4 bases from V and 8 bases from J, with 6 bases in between. Germline V lookup: CDR1 SGHVS, CDR2 FQNEAQ. CDR3 loop: CASSSGYEQFF. CDR3 sequence (DNA): TGTGCCAGCAGCTCCGGTTATGAGCAGTTCTTC.

This sequence joins TRBV5-4 and TRBJ1-2, with unresolved D. The germline V gene has CDR1 SGHNT and CDR2 YYREEE (reference sequence). V gave up 0 bases and J gave up 0 bases, with 12 bases separating them. The CDR3 is 16 residues long. CDR3 sequence (DNA): TGTGCCAGCAGCTTGGCTTCAGCTCTAGCTAACTATGGCTACACCTTC. Translation gives CASSLASALANYGYTF.

The V gene is TRBV6-1, the J gene TRBJ2-5; perhaps TRBD1 as D (5 bases). The length of the CDR3 is 12 residues. The germline V and J ends were trimmed by 11 bases and 5 bases, with 15 bases remaining between them. Germline lookup yields CDR1 MNHNS and CDR2 SASEGT. The CDR3 bases are TGTGCCGGCCGAGGAAGGGGCGAGACCCAGTACTTC. Amino acid sequence: CAGRGRGETQYF.

J is TRBJ1-4 and V is TRBV6-1; 11 bases match TRBD1. Germline CDR1 and CDR2: MNHNS and SASEGT. CDR3 length equals 21 residues. J was trimmed by 4 bases and V by 2 bases; bases with no gene match: 18. The CDR3 region is CASSESGWRTGGESGNEKLFF. The CDR3 DNA reads TGTGCCAGCAGTGAATCTGGCTGGAGGACAGGGGGCGAATCTGGTAATGAAAAACTGTTTTTT.